This paragraph covers one T cell receptor (beta chain) sequence. The entry originates in a study of shared clonotypes between healthy human individuals. The unsorted samples took around 93 million PBMCs to get genomic DNA. Germline lookup yields CDR1 SQVTM and CDR2 ANQGSEA. V lost 3 bases and J 6 bases, leaving 14 bases between the germline ends. The CDR3 has 14 amino acids. The protocol was immunoSEQ multiplex PCR, while the TCRdb copy is restricted to in-frame clones and leaves out a portion. The sample includes a few hundred thousand clones, around 78% seen only once; the top ten take around 11%. The rearrangement joins TRBV29-1 to TRBJ2-2; the D is unclear. The sequence came from a woman aged 40 to 50 in good health. Some clones in this sample may be carry-over from other donors' samples. The source material was PBMCs. The CDR3 protein is CSVDVSGPSGELFF. The CDR3 nucleotides are TGCAGCGTTGATGTGTCGGGTCCCTCCGGGGAGCTGTTTTTT.